This T cell receptor (beta chain) was recorded in a study of cytomegalovirus exposure and HLA in healthy donors. Study results and caveats: Some TCR beta chains (roughly 160 of them) were listed as cytomegalovirus-associated.

There are 15 residues in the CDR3. The V gene end was trimmed by 3 bases and the J gene end by 5 bases; junction bases not matched to a gene: 4. From germline, CDR1 is SGHAT and CDR2 FQNNGV. An approximately 130-subject validation cohort, separate from the approximately 670-subject first cohort, supplied the donors. Profiled with immunoSEQ multiplex PCR; TCRdb holds only in-frame clones, not every one. This table holds 59,000 or so clones, roughly 89% found once. Comments on this clone: Its cognate antigen is unknown.

This clonotype originated in a woman aged 18-29 years in good health and CMV-seronegative. The chain is built from TRBV11-2 and TRBJ1-2; 12 nucleotides agree with TRBD1. The sample taken for sequencing was PBMCs. CDR3 residues: CASSFGTGGGYGYTF. The CDR3 DNA reads as TGTGCCAGCAGCTTCGGGACAGGGGGCGGGTATGGCTACACCTTC.